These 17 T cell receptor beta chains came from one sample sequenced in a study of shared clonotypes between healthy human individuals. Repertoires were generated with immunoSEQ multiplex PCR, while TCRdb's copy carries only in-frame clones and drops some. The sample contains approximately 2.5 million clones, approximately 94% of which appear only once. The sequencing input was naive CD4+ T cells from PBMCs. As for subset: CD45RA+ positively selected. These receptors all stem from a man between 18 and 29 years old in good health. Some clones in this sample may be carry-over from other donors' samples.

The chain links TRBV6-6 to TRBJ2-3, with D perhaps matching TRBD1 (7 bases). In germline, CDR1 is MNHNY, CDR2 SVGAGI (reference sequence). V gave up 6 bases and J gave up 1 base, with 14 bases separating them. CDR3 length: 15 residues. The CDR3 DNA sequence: TGTGCCAGCAGAGCGACAGGGACTGGCACAGATACGCAGTATTTT. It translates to CASRATGTGTDTQYF.

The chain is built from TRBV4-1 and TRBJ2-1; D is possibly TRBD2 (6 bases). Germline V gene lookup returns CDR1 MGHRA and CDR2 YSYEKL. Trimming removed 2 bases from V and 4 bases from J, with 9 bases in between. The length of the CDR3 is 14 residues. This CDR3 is CASSQFGGYNEQFF. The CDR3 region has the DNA TGCGCCAGCAGCCAATTTGGGGGGTACAATGAGCAGTTCTTC.

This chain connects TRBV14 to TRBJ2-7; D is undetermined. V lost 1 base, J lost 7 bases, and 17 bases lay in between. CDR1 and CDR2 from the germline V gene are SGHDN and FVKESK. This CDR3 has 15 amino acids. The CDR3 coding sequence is TGTGCCAGCAGCCAAGTTGGACGAAGCCCTGGGGAGCAGTACTTC. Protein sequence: CASSQVGRSPGEQYF.

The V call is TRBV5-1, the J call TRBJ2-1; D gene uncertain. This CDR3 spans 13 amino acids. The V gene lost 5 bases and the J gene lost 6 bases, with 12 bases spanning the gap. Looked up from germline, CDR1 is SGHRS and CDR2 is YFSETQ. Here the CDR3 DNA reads TGCGCCAGCAGTGTTTTCAAGAGCAATGAGCAGTTCTTC. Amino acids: CASSVFKSNEQFF.

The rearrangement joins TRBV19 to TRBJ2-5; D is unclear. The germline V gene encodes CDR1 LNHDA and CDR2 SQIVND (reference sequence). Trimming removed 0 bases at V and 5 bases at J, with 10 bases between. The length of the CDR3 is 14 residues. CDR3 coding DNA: TGTGCCAGTAGTATAGACAAACAAGGGGAGACCCAGTACTTC. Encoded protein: CASSIDKQGETQYF.

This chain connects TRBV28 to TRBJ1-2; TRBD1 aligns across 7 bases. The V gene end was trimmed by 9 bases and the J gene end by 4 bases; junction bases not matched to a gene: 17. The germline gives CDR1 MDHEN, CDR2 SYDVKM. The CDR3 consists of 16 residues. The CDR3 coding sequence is TGTGCCAGTTACGGCCCCGGGGACAGCCCACGCTATGGCTACACCTTC. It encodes CASYGPGDSPRYGYTF.

Here the CDR3 reads CASRKTGAGGTEAFF. DNA of the CDR3: TGTGCCAGCAGGAAGACAGGCGCCGGGGGTACTGAAGCTTTCTTT. The chain links TRBV2 to TRBJ1-1, with a possible D match to TRBD1 (6 bases). Germline V gives CDR1 SNHLY, CDR2 FYNNEI. This CDR3 spans 15 amino acids. V lost 6 bases and J 5 bases, leaving 19 bases between the germline ends.

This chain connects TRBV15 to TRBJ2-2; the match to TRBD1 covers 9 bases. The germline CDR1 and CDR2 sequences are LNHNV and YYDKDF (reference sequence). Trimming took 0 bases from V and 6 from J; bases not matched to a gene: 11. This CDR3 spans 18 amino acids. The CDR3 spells CATSRDLAGTGPAGELFF. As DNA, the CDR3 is TGTGCCACCAGCAGAGATTTGGCCGGGACAGGGCCCGCCGGGGAGCTGTTTTTT.

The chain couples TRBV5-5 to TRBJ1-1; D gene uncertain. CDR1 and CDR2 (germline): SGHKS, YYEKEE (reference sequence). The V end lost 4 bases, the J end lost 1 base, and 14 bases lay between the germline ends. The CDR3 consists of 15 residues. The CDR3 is CASSLGPAANTEAFF. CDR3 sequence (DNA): TGTGCCAGCAGCCTTGGCCCGGCAGCGAACACTGAAGCTTTCTTT.

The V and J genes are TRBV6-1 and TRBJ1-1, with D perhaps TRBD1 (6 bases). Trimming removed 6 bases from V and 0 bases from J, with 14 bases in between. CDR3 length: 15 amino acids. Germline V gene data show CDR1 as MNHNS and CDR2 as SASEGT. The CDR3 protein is CASRPQGGMNTEAFF. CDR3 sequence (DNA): TGTGCCAGCAGACCTCAAGGGGGGATGAACACTGAAGCTTTCTTT.

The CDR3 protein is CASSIAEALDGRAGGDIQYF. The DNA for the CDR3 is TGTGCCAGTAGTATAGCCGAGGCGTTAGACGGGAGGGCCGGAGGAGACATTCAGTACTTC. The chain combines TRBV19 with TRBJ2-4; 8 positions match TRBD2. V shed 1 base and J 8 bases; nucleotides not matched to a gene: 22. Germline-derived CDR1 and CDR2 are LNHDA and SQIVND (reference sequence). The CDR3 is 20 residues long.

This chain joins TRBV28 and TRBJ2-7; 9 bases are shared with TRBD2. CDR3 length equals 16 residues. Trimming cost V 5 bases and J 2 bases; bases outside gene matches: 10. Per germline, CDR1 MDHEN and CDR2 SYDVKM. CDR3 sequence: CASSAPFSGRAYEQYF. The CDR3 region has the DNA TGTGCCAGCAGTGCGCCATTTAGCGGGAGAGCCTACGAGCAGTACTTC.

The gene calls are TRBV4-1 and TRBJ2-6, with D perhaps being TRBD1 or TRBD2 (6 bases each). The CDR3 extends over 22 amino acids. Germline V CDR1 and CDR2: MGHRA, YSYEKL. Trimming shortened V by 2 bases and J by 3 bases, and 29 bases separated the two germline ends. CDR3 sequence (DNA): TGCGCCAGCAGCCAACGTGAGTTGGGGGGCAGCGGTGGTCTTCTTGGGGCCAACGTCCTGACTTTC. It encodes CASSQRELGGSGGLLGANVLTF.

CDR3 sequence reads: CASRIAGVETQYF. The CDR3, as DNA: TGTGCCAGCAGAATAGCGGGAGTGGAGACCCAGTACTTC. V and J are TRBV27 and TRBJ2-5; 9 bases map to TRBD2. CDR3 size: 13 residues. CDR1 is MNHEY, CDR2 SMNVEV, per germline (reference sequence). V gave up 6 bases and J gave up 5 bases; unmatched junction bases: 4.

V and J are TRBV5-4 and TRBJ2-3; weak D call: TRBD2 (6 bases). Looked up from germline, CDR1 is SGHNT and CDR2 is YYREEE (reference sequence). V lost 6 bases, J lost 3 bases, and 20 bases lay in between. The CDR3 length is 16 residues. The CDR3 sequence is CASTSGGTQGTDTQYF. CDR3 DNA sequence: TGTGCCAGCACGAGTGGCGGGACCCAAGGGACAGATACGCAGTATTTT.

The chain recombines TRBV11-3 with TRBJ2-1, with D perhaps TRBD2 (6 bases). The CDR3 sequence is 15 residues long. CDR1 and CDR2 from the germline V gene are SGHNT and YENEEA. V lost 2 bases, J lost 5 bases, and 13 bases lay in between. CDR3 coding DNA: TGTGCCAGCAGCTTACGCGGGACCTACAACAATGAGCAGTTCTTC. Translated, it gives CASSLRGTYNNEQFF. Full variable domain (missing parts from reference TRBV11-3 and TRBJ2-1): EAGVVQSPRYKIIEKKQPVAFWCNPISGHNTLYWYLQNLGQGPELLIRYENEEAVDDSQLPKDRFSAERLKGVDSTLKIQPAELGDSAVYLCASSLRGTYNNEQFFGPGTRLTVL.

The CDR3 DNA sequence: TGTGCCAGCAGTTACTCGTCGCTAGCCAAAAACATTCAGTACTTC. Amino acids: CASSYSSLAKNIQYF. The chain recombines TRBV6-5 with TRBJ2-4, with D hard to call. The CDR3 has 15 residues. Germline values: CDR1 MNHEY, CDR2 SVGAGI. V gave up 0 bases and J gave up 0 bases, with 6 bases separating them.